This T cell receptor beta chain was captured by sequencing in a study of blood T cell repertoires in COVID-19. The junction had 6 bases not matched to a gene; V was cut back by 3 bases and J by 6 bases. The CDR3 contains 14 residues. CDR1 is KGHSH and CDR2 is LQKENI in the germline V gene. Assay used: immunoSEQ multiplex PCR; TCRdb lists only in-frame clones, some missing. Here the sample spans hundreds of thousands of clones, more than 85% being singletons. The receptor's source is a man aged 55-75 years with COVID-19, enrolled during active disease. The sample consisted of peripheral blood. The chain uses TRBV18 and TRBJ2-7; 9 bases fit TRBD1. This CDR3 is CASSPRQGVSEQYF. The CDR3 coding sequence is TGTGCCAGCTCACCCAGACAGGGGGTAAGCGAGCAGTACTTC.